This T cell receptor beta chain was observed in a study of cytomegalovirus exposure and HLA in healthy donors (dated by TCRdb to about 2017). Describing the broader study: In an earlier analysis of several hundred of the donors, roughly 300 Gb of sequence data and 120 million or so unique TCR beta sequences from roughly 180 million T cells were reported. Among approximately 370 genotyped donors of the cohort, an average of approximately 200,000 unique TCR beta nucleotide sequences was sequenced per donor, of which approximately 19% were non-productive. In the later analysis, no new phenotypic data were used to find candidate immune exposures; instead, reliance was placed on TCR beta sequences and their occurrence across donors. To study patterns of TCR occurrence, a later analysis re-analyzed previously published TCR beta repertoires from several hundred donors and added high-resolution HLA genotyping. Every discovery cohort repertoire had been produced on one sequencing platform. To predict cytomegalovirus infection status, the study brought together high-throughput TCR immunosequencing, statistical association of individual TCRs with disease status, and machine learning. Alongside the repertoire data, information on donor age, sex, ethnicity and CMV serostatus was compiled. An earlier analysis of 587 of the donors used high-throughput TCR beta sequencing to judge whether each TCR beta V gene segment behaved as functional or pseudogenic. The number of donors typed differed by locus, with about 629-630 for A, B, C, DRB1 and DQB1, 522 for DQA1, under 610 for DPA1, and under 490 for DPB1. The aim of the study was to test whether cataloging public T cell receptors could identify signatures of past pathogen exposure. In a later genetic analysis, genome-wide SNP genotypes for about three fifths of the 666 donors were used, and that subset was treated as a discovery cohort. Among the roughly 380 genotyped donors, approximately 82% belonged to the genetic ancestry cluster associated with self-reported Caucasian donors. Class I and class II HLA loci were covered by the typing at four-digit resolution. The study profiled the T cell repertoires of about 720 subjects by immunosequencing and related them to cytomegalovirus serostatus. An early release that covered some 630 HLA-typed donors contained about 300 gigabases of sequencing data and approximately 85 million unique TCR sequences. About five DR-DQ haplotypes were treated as single units for association and clustering because of strong linkage in the cohort. In addition to the first cohort of about 650 subjects, a separate validation cohort of 130 or so different subjects was used. General findings and caveats noted by the study authors: The earlier analysis of around 600 of the donors excluded 15 to 20 rarely observed V segments, including chromosome 9 orphons, because counts were too low. A later analysis associated about 18,000 TCR beta sequences with specific HLA alleles at a false discovery rate of 0.05. Linkage disequilibrium might explain the correlated functional status among segregating V segments, but an unknown experimental factor could not be excluded. A further reported finding was that TCR beta sequences accurately predicted the HLA-A and HLA-B alleles for most subjects in the first cohort. In a later analysis, HLA-associated TCR beta chains showed more clonal expansion and lower generation probabilities than non-associated chains that were equally common. Broadly in line with IMGT annotations, most TCR beta V segments showed up in productive rearrangements about 87% or about 30% of the time in an earlier analysis of about 500 of the donors. A later genetic analysis associated a missense DCLRE1C variant with V-gene and J-gene trimming of TCR beta chains, and an independent cohort replicated the association. According to a later analysis, TCR association rates differed among HLA loci, with DRB1 alleles showing the most associated TCRs and HLA-C alleles showing the fewest. Immune exposure information for the cohort was limited to CMV serostatus. Some IMGT-functional V segments, including TRBV6-2 and TRBV6-3, could not be distinguished by the 87-base-pair reads and were therefore excluded. Because HLA typing was missing for some donors at each locus, association tests included only the typed subset. Compared with the approximately 700-donor mean, donors in an Asian-associated ancestry cluster had fewer N-insertions in productive TCRs, according to a later genetic analysis. Most CMV-associated TCR beta chains appeared to be HLA-restricted in a later analysis, and the HLA associations seemed to be driven largely by CMV exposure. The authors suggested that the approach could potentially be extended to other disease states and immunological phenotypes. In this cohort, only TCR beta chains were sequenced, and detectable features were limited by the absence of alpha or paired-chain data. The classifier was reported to diagnose cytomegalovirus status with high specificity and sensitivity in both the original cohort and the validation cohort. In the study, approximately 150 TCR beta chains were listed as associated with cytomegalovirus. Roughly uniform sequencing depth across donors was assumed in presence/absence analyses, although this assumption may not hold. A cluster of highly shared sequence variants was judged likely to represent a technical artifact of the sequencing pipeline. In vitro tests confirmed that a few of the cytomegalovirus-associated TCR beta chains recognize cytomegalovirus antigens. Across donors, most TCR sequences were observed very rarely, whereas some public TCRs were present in many individuals. When HLA alleles, especially DR and DQ, strongly co-occurred, attributing TCR associations to individual alleles was difficult. A later analysis reported that several top co-occurrence clusters appeared linked to parvovirus B19, influenza, CMV and Epstein-Barr virus.

The protocol used for the library was the immunoSEQ multiplex PCR assay. The multiplex PCR relied on a mix of 60 forward primers for TCR Vbeta segments and 13 reverse primers for TCR Jbeta segments. The CDR3 region of rearranged TCR beta genes was amplified from genomic DNA by a multiplex PCR assay. Amplified TCR beta libraries were sequenced as 87-base-pair reads on the Illumina HiSeq System. The study's processing was this. A later analysis counted 65 million to 90 million unique TCR beta chains across the 650 to 800 repertoires, and around 9.9 million of these chains were shared by at least two donors. Raw reads were error-corrected and collapsed into unique sequences with a nearest-neighbor algorithm that merged closely related sequences to remove PCR and sequencing errors. CDR3 sequences were aligned to IMGT reference sequences to assign V, D and J gene segments. Each retained sequence needed at least a six-nucleotide match to both a V gene segment and a J gene segment. A rearrangement counted as productive if the CDR3 had no stop codons and remained in frame with V and J, and every other rearrangement counted as non-productive. Following IMGT convention, CDR3 was defined as the stretch from the second conserved V-encoded cysteine to the conserved J-encoded phenylalanine. Sequences without an unambiguous match to a single V gene segment were excluded from the earlier analysis of 450 to 650 of the donors. An earlier analysis of 500 to 600 of the donors classified V segments as functional when productive rearrangements were above 56.7% and as segregating when the standard deviation between donors was above 5%. To diagnose cytomegalovirus status from the catalog of TCR beta chain sequences, a statistical classification framework was built. In a later analysis, V and J genes were assigned by comparing TCR nucleotide sequences against IMGT/GENE-DB human TR gene sequences. Using the TCRdist pipeline, a later analysis assigned CDR3 sequences along with most-parsimonious VDJ recombination scenarios. In a later analysis, each TCR beta chain was defined by its CDR3 amino acid sequence together with its V-gene family, and reads lacking a unique V-gene family were excluded. To address suspected cross-contamination and a sequencing artifact, a later analysis removed approximately 600 highly shared, low-generation-probability nucleotide sequences. A later analysis calculated a clonal expansion index for each public chain from normalized within-repertoire ranks of inferred template counts. In a later analysis, generation probabilities were computed with a VDJ recombination model fitted to out-of-frame rearrangements, and the resulting probabilities were checked against IGoR. A later analysis scored TCR-TCR, TCR-HLA and TCR-CMV co-occurrence with hypergeometric tests, applying a repertoire-size bias correction to TCR pairs. A later analysis estimated false discovery rates by permuting HLA or CMV assignments 20 times. In a later analysis, co-occurring TCRs were grouped using DBSCAN, with TCRdist sequence similarity added in when clustering inside HLA-allele-positive subsets. For co-occurrence clustering, repertoires with fewer than 30,000 or more than 120,000 public chains were excluded, along with five repertoires with anomalous nucleotide sharing. Entries here come from immuneACCESS through TCRdb and include only in-frame sequences with V and J called. Some clones fail to appear in such tables; in the studies checked, an unresolved V gene covers under half of the shortfall, and the cause of the remainder is unknown. V and J calls and clone size come straight from that table; D and trimming were deduced from the DNA. The sample table contains 150,000 to 200,000 clones; only one count was recorded for around 80% of them. The top ten constitute approximately 2% of the sample.

The cohort was made up of 666 healthy bone marrow donors. All cohort members were sampled while nominally healthy, although unrecorded immune exposures were likely present. The donor was CMV seronegative and was included in the group of approximately 350 seronegative cohort members. Each donor provided a peripheral blood sample, and peripheral blood mononuclear cells were used for TCR beta sequencing. The Qiagen DNeasy Blood Extraction Kit was used to extract genomic DNA from the blood cell samples. For this chain, trimming is 6 bases at the V end and 6 bases at the J end, and the number of junction bases without a gene match is 6. There are 13 amino acids in the CDR3, from cysteine to phenylalanine inclusive. Just CDR3 DNA is preserved here, 39 bases in frame from base 1. CDR1 and CDR2, per the germline V gene, are MNHEY and SVGAGI. Concerning this clone: The target of this receptor is not known. Base qualities are not at hand, and no much larger clone is one base apart.

The sequence was collected from a man aged 18 to 35 in good health and CMV-seronegative. The V gene is TRBV6-5 and the J gene is TRBJ1-2; the central 8 bases match TRBD1. Sequencing was performed on PBMCs. The CDR3 is CASRRDRLHGYTF. The DNA is as follows: TGTGCCAGCAGAAGGGACAGGTTGCATGGCTACACCTTC.